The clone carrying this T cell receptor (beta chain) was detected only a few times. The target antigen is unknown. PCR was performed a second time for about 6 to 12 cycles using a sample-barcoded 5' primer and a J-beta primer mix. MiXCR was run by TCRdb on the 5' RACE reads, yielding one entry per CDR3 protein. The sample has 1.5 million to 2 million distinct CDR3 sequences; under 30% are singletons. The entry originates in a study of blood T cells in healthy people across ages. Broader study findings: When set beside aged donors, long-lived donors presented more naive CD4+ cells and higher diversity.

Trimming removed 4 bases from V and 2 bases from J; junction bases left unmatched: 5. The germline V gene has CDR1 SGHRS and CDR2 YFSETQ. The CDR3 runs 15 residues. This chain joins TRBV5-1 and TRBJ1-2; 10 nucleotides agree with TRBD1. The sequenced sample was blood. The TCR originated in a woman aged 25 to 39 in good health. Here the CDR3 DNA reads TGCGCCAGCAGCGCCAGACAGGGGGCGAACTATGGCTACACCTTC. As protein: CASSARQGANYGYTF.